A single sample gave rise to the 8 T cell receptor beta chains below, sequenced in a study of neoadjuvant anti-PD-1 for oral cavity cancer. This table comes from immunoSEQ multiplex PCR, and its TCRdb copy is limited to in-frame clones, with some not included. The sample holds some 8,400 clones; around 63% are singletons and the top ten take around 3.4%. Time point in this sample: after neoadjuvant nivolumab, at surgical resection. The material sequenced was PBMCs, taken after nivolumab (anti-PD-1) treatment. The receptor set was obtained from a person between 40 and 85 years old with oral cavity squamous cell carcinoma.

The CDR3 DNA reads TGTGCCAGCAGCTTCGGGACTACCCTTTACGAGCAGTACTTC. Residues: CASSFGTTLYEQYF. The V call is TRBV7-2, the J call TRBJ2-7; 7 bases line up with TRBD2. V lost 3 bases and J lost 4; bases outside the gene matches: 6. The CDR3 is 14 residues long. Germline values: CDR1 SGHTA, CDR2 FQGNSA.

V and J are TRBV25-1 and TRBJ1-1; no definite D call. Trimming took off 3 bases at V and 3 bases at J, with 11 bases between the two ends. The CDR3 consists of 14 residues. Germline lookup yields CDR1 MGHDK and CDR2 SYGVNS. Here the CDR3 reads CASSDAVVDTEAFF. The CDR3 bases are TGTGCCAGCAGTGATGCGGTAGTAGACACTGAAGCTTTCTTT.

This clone was counted a single time. The chain joins TRBV10-3 to TRBJ2-3; TRBD1 might be the D (6 bases). This CDR3 contains 15 residues. Germline CDR1 and CDR2: ENHRY and SYGVKD. V was trimmed by 6 bases and J by 0 bases, leaving 13 bases between them. The CDR3 here is CAIRGTGLSTDTQYF. The CDR3, as DNA: TGTGCCATCAGGGGAACAGGGCTTAGCACAGATACGCAGTATTTT.

This chain connects TRBV5-4 to TRBJ2-2; 8 bases line up with TRBD1. The J segment lost 8 bases and the V segment lost 0 bases, leaving 9 bases of the junction unmatched. CDR1 and CDR2 (germline): SGHNT, YYREEE (reference sequence). CDR3 size: 16 residues. CDR3 residues: CASSLDRQGINGELFF. In DNA, the CDR3 is TGTGCCAGCAGCTTGGATCGACAGGGGATTAATGGGGAGCTGTTTTTT.

The CDR3 is CASGLTDRGDTQYF. The CDR3 DNA follows: TGTGCTAGTGGTTTGACGGACAGGGGGGATACGCAGTATTTT. The chain couples TRBV12-5 to TRBJ2-3, with 10 bases that match TRBD1. V dropped 2 bases and J dropped 6; count of bases not matched to a gene: 2. The germline V gene has CDR1 LGHNT and CDR2 FRNRAP. The CDR3 totals 14 residues.

V and J are TRBV9 and TRBJ2-3; D is ambiguous. The V end was cut by 5 bases, the J end by 1 base, with 11 bases between. Germline lookup yields CDR1 SGDLS and CDR2 YYNGEE. This CDR3 contains 14 residues. The CDR3 region is CASSEWAGTDTQYF. The CDR3, as DNA: TGTGCCAGCAGTGAATGGGCTGGCACAGATACGCAGTATTTT.

This rearrangement joins TRBV5-4 to TRBJ1-1; 8 bases are shared with TRBD1. Unmatched junction bases numbered 8, after V lost 4 bases and J lost 0 bases. The CDR3 contains 16 residues. Germline assignment: CDR1 SGHNT and CDR2 YYREEE (reference sequence). CDR3 residues: CASSTQGVPMNTEAFF. The CDR3 DNA reads TGTGCCAGCAGCACACAGGGGGTGCCTATGAACACTGAAGCTTTCTTT.

CDR3 protein: CASRDREVEQFF. CDR3 nucleotides: TGTGCCAGTAGAGACAGGGAGGTTGAGCAGTTCTTC. V and J are TRBV19 and TRBJ2-1; TRBD1 might be the D (7 bases). V was shortened by 6 bases and J by 9 bases, with 12 bases between the two germline ends. This CDR3 region has 12 residues. Per the germline V gene, CDR1 is LNHDA and CDR2 is SQIVND (reference sequence).